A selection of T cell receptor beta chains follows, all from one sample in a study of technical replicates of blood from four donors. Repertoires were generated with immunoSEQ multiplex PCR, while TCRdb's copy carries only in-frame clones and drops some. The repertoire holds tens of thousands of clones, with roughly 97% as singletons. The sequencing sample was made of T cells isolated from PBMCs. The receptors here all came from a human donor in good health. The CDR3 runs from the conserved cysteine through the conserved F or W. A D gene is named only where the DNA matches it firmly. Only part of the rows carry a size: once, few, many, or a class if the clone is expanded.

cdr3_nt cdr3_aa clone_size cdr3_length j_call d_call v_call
TGTGCCAGCAGCTCGGGGGTAGAGCAGTTCTTC CASSSGVEQFF NA 11 TRBJ2-1 NA TRBV7-3
TGTGCCAGTAGTGGCCGGGGACAAAGAGGAGAGACCCAGTACTTC CASSGRGQRGETQYF NA 15 TRBJ2-5 NA TRBV19
TGCGCCAGCAGTGAGTTAGCGGGAGGGTACGAGCAGTACTTC CASSELAGGYEQYF NA 14 TRBJ2-7 TRBD2 TRBV10-2
TGTGCCACCGAGGGTGCGACCTACGAGCAGTACTTC CATEGATYEQYF NA 12 TRBJ2-7 NA TRBV11-2
TGTGCCAGCTCACCACAGGCCCAGGGAACCTACGAGCAGTACTTC CASSPQAQGTYEQYF NA 15 TRBJ2-7 NA TRBV18
TGTGCCAGTAAGCAACTAGCGGGATACACCGGGGAGCTGTTTTTT CASKQLAGYTGELFF NA 15 TRBJ2-2 TRBD2 TRBV28
TGTGCCAGCAGCTCACTCGGACAGGCGACCTATTCACCCCTCCACTTT CASSSLGQATYSPLHF NA 16 TRBJ1-6 TRBD1 TRBV7-2
TGCGCCAGCAGCCAAGATGTCCGGGATATGGAGCAGTACTTC CASSQDVRDMEQYF NA 14 TRBJ2-7 NA TRBV4-1
TGTGCCAGCAGCTTTTCTTGGAGGGCCGGAAACACCATATATTTT CASSFSWRAGNTIYF once 15 TRBJ1-3 NA TRBV7-2
TGTGCCAGCAGTTACACACAACCTTACAGGGCCGAGCAGTACTTC CASSYTQPYRAEQYF NA 15 TRBJ2-7 NA TRBV6-5
TGTGCCAGCAGTTACTCGAAATTCGGGAGCGGTGGCTACACCTTC CASSYSKFGSGGYTF NA 15 TRBJ1-2 NA TRBV6-5
TGTGCCAGCAGCCAGAGGGACGAGCAGTACTTC CASSQRDEQYF NA 11 TRBJ2-7 NA TRBV6-5
TGTGCCAGCAGCTTAGAGAGGAAGAACATGAACACTGAAGCTTTCTTT CASSLERKNMNTEAFF NA 16 TRBJ1-1 NA TRBV7-6
TGTGCCAGCAGCTCCCTAGGGAGGCTAGCGGGAGGTCGCACAGATACGCAGTATTTT CASSSLGRLAGGRTDTQYF NA 19 TRBJ2-3 TRBD2 TRBV27
TGTGCCAGCAGCTTAGGCGGGGGGGGTCACAATGAGCAGTTCTTC CASSLGGGGHNEQFF NA 15 TRBJ2-1 TRBD2 TRBV11-3
TGTGCCAGCAGCCCGACAGGGAACACCGGGGAGCTGTTTTTT CASSPTGNTGELFF once 14 TRBJ2-2 NA TRBV5-4
TGCAGCGTGTCGACTAGTGGGTCTGGGGCCAACGTCCTGACTTTC CSVSTSGSGANVLTF NA 15 TRBJ2-6 NA TRBV29-1
TGTGCCATCAGCGGACTAGCGGGGGGCTACGAGCAGTACTTC CAISGLAGGYEQYF NA 14 TRBJ2-7 TRBD2 TRBV10-3
TGCGCCAGCAGGTTGGGACCACAGGGGCGGAGTGAAAAACTGTTTTTT CASRLGPQGRSEKLFF NA 16 TRBJ1-4 TRBD1 TRBV5-1
TGTGCCAGCAGTTCCAGGGAAGGTCTTATGAACACTGAAGCTTTCTTT CASSSREGLMNTEAFF NA 16 TRBJ1-1 NA TRBV25-1
TGCGCCAGCAGCCAAGATCACCCGGGCTATGGCTACACCTTC CASSQDHPGYGYTF NA 14 TRBJ1-2 NA TRBV4-1
TGCAGCGCACAGTGGGGACTAGCGGGAGGGGACACCGGGGAGCTGTTTTTT CSAQWGLAGGDTGELFF NA 17 TRBJ2-2 TRBD2 TRBV29-1
TGTGCCAGCAGTGAAACGCTCGGGTACGAGCAGTACTTC CASSETLGYEQYF NA 13 TRBJ2-7 NA TRBV6-1
TGTGCCAGCAGTGACAGGGTCGGAAACACCATATATTTT CASSDRVGNTIYF NA 13 TRBJ1-3 TRBD1 TRBV6-5
TGTGCCAGCAGTGCTCACAGGGGGGGTGACTATGGCTACACCTTC CASSAHRGGDYGYTF NA 15 TRBJ1-2 TRBD1 TRBV25-1
TGTGCCAGCAGTGTACCCGGCAGGGGTCGGACTGAAGCTTTCTTT CASSVPGRGRTEAFF NA 15 TRBJ1-1 NA TRBV2
TGTGCCAGCAGCGCCCGGTTGGGGGGCTACAATGAGCAGTTCTTC CASSARLGGYNEQFF NA 15 TRBJ2-1 NA TRBV7-9
TGTGCCAGTAGTATAGTTATGGCGGGAGGGCGGAATGAGCAGTTCTTC CASSIVMAGGRNEQFF NA 16 TRBJ2-1 TRBD2 TRBV19
TGTGCCAGCAGCCAACTTGATTTCTTC CASSQLDFF NA 9 TRBJ1-2 NA TRBV7-9
TGTGCCAGCAGTGGGGGGACAGGGGCGAGCGCTGAAGCTTTCTTT CASSGGTGASAEAFF NA 15 TRBJ1-1 TRBD1 TRBV27
TGTGCCAGCAGTGGGAGTCGGAGGGGAACTAATGAAAAACTGTTTTTT CASSGSRRGTNEKLFF NA 16 TRBJ1-4 NA TRBV28
TGTGCCAGCAGCGCCCCCCGGGAGTTCACTGAAGCTTTCTTT CASSAPREFTEAFF NA 14 TRBJ1-1 NA TRBV7-9
TGTGCCAGTAGTATAGAACACAGGGGAGAAGCTTTCTTT CASSIEHRGEAFF NA 13 TRBJ1-1 TRBD1 TRBV19
TGTGCCAGCAGCCCTGACAGGGCGAGGGAGAACACTGAAGCTTTCTTT CASSPDRARENTEAFF NA 16 TRBJ1-1 TRBD1 TRBV4-2
TGTGCCAGCAGTTTTGGACAGGGGAGCTCCTACGAGCAGTACTTC CASSFGQGSSYEQYF once 15 TRBJ2-7 TRBD1 TRBV6-5
TGTGCCAGCAGAATGGCGGGCTACACAGATACGCAGTATTTT CASRMAGYTDTQYF NA 14 TRBJ2-3 NA TRBV6-4
TGTGCTAGTGGTTTGGTAAAGAGCGGGGAGGAAACCGGGGAGCTGTTTTTT CASGLVKSGEETGELFF once 17 TRBJ2-2 TRBD2 TRBV12-5
TGTGCCAGCAGCTCTGGGACAGGAGCCTCACGCCAAGAGACCCAGTACTTC CASSSGTGASRQETQYF NA 17 TRBJ2-5 TRBD1 TRBV7-7
TGTGCCAGCAGTTTATCCTTTGGCTCCGCCGGGAATCAGCCCCAGCATTTT CASSLSFGSAGNQPQHF once 17 TRBJ1-5 NA TRBV28
TGTGCCTGGAGTGGTAACCAAGAGACCCAGTACTTC CAWSGNQETQYF NA 12 TRBJ2-5 NA TRBV30
TGTGCCAGCAGGGATAGGGGGTCGCCACCCCTCCACTTT CASRDRGSPPLHF NA 13 TRBJ1-6 NA TRBV6-1
TGTGCCAGCAGTCAAGAGGTAGCCCTAAGCATTCAGTACTTC CASSQEVALSIQYF NA 14 TRBJ2-4 NA TRBV6-1
TGTGCCAGCAGCTTTCTGGACAGGGAAGAGACCCAGTACTTC CASSFLDREETQYF NA 14 TRBJ2-5 TRBD1 TRBV9
TGTGCCAGCAGTGGGATGACAGGGAACAAAATCCCTAACACTGAAGCTTTCTTT CASSGMTGNKIPNTEAFF NA 18 TRBJ1-1 TRBD1 TRBV25-1
TGTGCCAGCAGTTTGGTAGGGAGAGGACGGATGAACACTGAAGCTTTCTTT CASSLVGRGRMNTEAFF NA 17 TRBJ1-1 NA TRBV28
TGTGCCAGCAGCTTAGTTGGGGACAGGCCCCAGCATTTT CASSLVGDRPQHF NA 13 TRBJ1-5 TRBD1 TRBV7-2
TGTGCCAGCAGTGGCCACAGGGATCAGCCCCAGCATTTT CASSGHRDQPQHF NA 13 TRBJ1-5 NA TRBV6-1